The present T cell receptor beta chain was sequenced within a study of CD8 T cells in Susac syndrome. Background on the study: Blood was drawn from Susac syndrome patients while they were therapy-naive, on corticosteroids, or on intravenous immunoglobulin alone.

With random hexamers, roughly 0.5 to 1 ug RNA was reverse transcribed. MiXCR, run by TCRdb on the immunoSEQ multiplex PCR reads, gives a single entry per CDR3 protein. Here the sample spans 120,000 or so distinct CDR3 sequences, 90% to 95% being singletons. Remarks on this clonotype: The antigen remains undetermined.

Isolation of CD8+ and CD4+ T cells was performed negatively, whereas enrichment of TEMRA cells was done by FACS. This CDR3 spans 14 amino acids. The germline CDR1 and CDR2 sequences are MGHRA and YSYEKL. The trim removed 4 bases at V and 1 base at J, leaving 3 bases unmatched. General study results and limits: Across the total CD8+ repertoires, about 15 Susac-specific public clones were detected, and across the CD8+ TEMRA repertoires, five or six such clones were detected.

The chain carries TRBV4-1 and TRBJ1-1, with TRBD1 identical over 7 bases. The sequencing input was CD8+ T cells from PBMCs. The source of this sequence is a human donor with Susac syndrome. DNA of the CDR3: TGCGCCAGCAGCCCTGGGACAGAGAACACTGAAGCTTTCTTT. Residues: CASSPGTENTEAFF.